One and the same sample provided the 22 T cell receptor beta chains below, sequenced in a study of low-dose radiotherapy and immunotherapy resistance in tumors. The time point: after trial treatment. The treatment: LDRT plus nivolumab, ipilimumab, low-dose cyclophosphamide and aspirin (RACIN trial). TRAV- and TRBV-specific primers primed first-strand cDNA, covering alpha and beta chains. It was with a constant-region primer and a V-primer adapter that TCRs were amplified over approximately 20 PCR cycles. TCRdb called the reads again in MiXCR, with one record for every CDR3 protein. Counted here are tens of thousands of distinct CDR3 sequences, 15% to 20% occurring once; the ten biggest clones make up 1.3% to 1.5%. This specimen consisted of PBMCs, obtained after low-dose radiotherapy plus immunotherapy. These receptors all stem from a male donor with prostate cancer.

Many counts were recorded for this clonotype. The rearrangement joins TRBV28 to TRBJ2-4, with D possibly being TRBD2 (6 bases). The CDR3 spans 15 residues. V gave up 2 bases and J gave up 4 bases, with 12 bases separating them. Looked up from germline, CDR1 is MDHEN and CDR2 is SYDVKM. CDR3 region: CASSLPGTAKNIQYF. CDR3 nucleotides: TGTGCCAGCAGTTTACCCGGGACTGCAAAAAACATTCAGTACTTC. Full variable domain (missing parts from reference TRBV28 and TRBJ2-4): DVKVTQSSRYLVKRTGEKVFLECVQDMDHENMFWYRQDPGLGLRLIYFSYDVKMKEKGDIPEGYSVSREKKERFSLILESASTNQTSMYLCASSLPGTAKNIQYFGAGTRLSVL.

This clonotype was counted ten times or more. This sequence joins TRBV10-3 and TRBJ2-1; D not certain. CDR3 length equals 16 residues. Trimming cost V 10 bases and J 3 bases, with 22 bases left between them. From germline, CDR1 is ENHRY and CDR2 SYGVKD. CDR3 in amino acids: CATNPQATLGYNEQFF. CDR3 DNA sequence: TGTGCCACTAATCCCCAGGCAACCCTGGGCTACAATGAGCAGTTCTTC.

This clonotype was seen many times. V gene TRBV20-1 combines with J gene TRBJ2-5, with 7 nucleotides matching TRBD1. Germline lookup yields CDR1 DFQATT and CDR2 SNEGSKA (reference sequence). Trimming cost V 0 bases and J 2 bases; bases outside gene matches: 3. CDR3 length: 14 amino acids. DNA of the CDR3: TGCAGTGCTAGAGAGGGGACAGCTCAAGAGACCCAGTACTTC. It codes for CSAREGTAQETQYF.

Details on this clonotype: With a much larger clone just one base away, this may be a read error. The V and J genes are TRBV28 and TRBJ2-6; no reliable D call. V lost 7 bases and J lost 5, with 18 bases in between. There are 16 residues in the CDR3. CDR1 is MDHEN, CDR2 SYDVKM, per germline. The CDR3 here is CASTTNTSVRANVLTF. The CDR3 DNA sequence: TGTGCCAGCACCACTAACACAAGCGTCCGGGCCAACGTCCTGACTTTC.

This clonotype was picked up a small number of times. The chain employs TRBV4-1 and TRBJ2-2; D not resolved. Germline V gene sequence: CDR1 MGHRA, CDR2 YSYEKL. V was clipped by 0 bases and J by 0 bases, with 5 bases between them. The CDR3 is 15 residues long. CDR3 loop: CASSQDWANTGELFF. CDR3 nucleotides: TGCGCCAGCAGCCAAGACTGGGCGAACACCGGGGAGCTGTTTTTT.

The CDR3 DNA follows: TGCAGTGCTAGAGAGGGCGGGACTACTTCAGATGAGCAGTTCTTC. Encoded protein: CSAREGGTTSDEQFF. The J gene is TRBJ2-1, the V gene TRBV20-1; TRBD2 matches 7 bases. V lost 0 bases to trimming and J lost 8 bases; unmatched junction nucleotides: 10. Germline assignment: CDR1 DFQATT and CDR2 SNEGSKA (reference sequence). The CDR3 loop spans 15 amino acids.

This clonotype came up many times. V and J are TRBV20-1 and TRBJ1-5; 7 nucleotides align to TRBD1. The V gene end was trimmed by 5 bases and the J gene end by 4 bases; junction bases not matched to a gene: 5. Per the germline V gene, CDR1 is DFQATT and CDR2 is SNEGSKA (reference sequence). The CDR3 is 13 residues long. This CDR3 reads CSAEDRLNQPQHF. DNA for the CDR3: TGCAGTGCTGAGGACAGGCTAAATCAGCCCCAGCATTTT.

This clonotype was observed at least ten times. The chain carries TRBV6-2 or TRBV6-3 and TRBJ2-2, with D perhaps assigned TRBD1 or TRBD2 (5 bases each). Germline V gene sequence: CDR1 MNHEY, CDR2 SVGEGT. Trimming removed 6 bases at V and 1 base at J, with 12 bases between. The CDR3 length is 15 residues. In nucleotides, the CDR3 is TGTGCCAGCAGGCCCGGGACCCAGAACACCGGGGAGCTGTTTTTT. Its protein product is CASRPGTQNTGELFF.

At least ten counts were recorded for this clonotype. This chain connects TRBV7-2 to TRBJ2-7; D is ambiguous. CDR1 and CDR2 from the germline V gene are SGHTA and FQGNSA. V shed 5 bases and J shed 3 bases, with 11 bases lying between them. This CDR3 contains 13 residues. This chain's CDR3 is CASSLGQNYEQYF. The CDR3 bases are TGTGCCAGCAGCCTCGGGCAAAACTACGAGCAGTACTTC.

Judged by abundance, this clonotype is medium-sized. The V and J genes are TRBV28 and TRBJ2-3; TRBD1 aligns across 8 bases. CDR1 and CDR2 from the germline V gene are MDHEN and SYDVKM. V lost 6 bases and J lost 2; bases outside the gene matches: 13. The CDR3 is made up of 17 amino acids. The CDR3 DNA follows: TGTGCCAGCAGGGGGCGCCAGGGGGCGTTCAACACAGATACGCAGTATTTT. Protein sequence: CASRGRQGAFNTDTQYF.

The V gene is TRBV28, the J gene TRBJ2-2; either TRBD1 or TRBD2 may fit D (5 bases each). Germline V gives CDR1 MDHEN, CDR2 SYDVKM. The CDR3 sequence is 15 residues long. V shed 2 bases and J shed 2 bases, with 9 bases lying between them. The CDR3 coding sequence is TGTGCCAGCAGTTTAAGGGACCGCAACACCGGGGAGCTGTTTTTT. This gives the protein CASSLRDRNTGELFF.

This clonotype was seen ten or more times. This rearrangement joins TRBV6-5 to TRBJ1-2; the D gene is possibly TRBD1 (5 bases). The germline CDR1 and CDR2 sequences are MNHEY and SVGAGI. CDR3 length equals 13 residues. Trimming pared 6 bases from V and 8 bases from J, leaving 16 bases between. The DNA for the CDR3 is TGTGCCAGCAGCCGACAGAACAAGAGGGGCTACACCTTC. This codes for CASSRQNKRGYTF.

This clonotype was recorded many times. This chain links TRBV5-5 with TRBJ2-2; D is tentatively TRBD1 or TRBD2 (6 bases each). From germline, CDR1 is SGHKS and CDR2 YYEKEE (reference sequence). This CDR3 comprises 16 residues. V lost 4 bases and J lost 3, with 16 bases in between. The CDR3 sequence is CASSLAPGAYTGELFF. The CDR3 bases are TGTGCCAGCAGCCTGGCCCCGGGGGCCTACACCGGGGAGCTGTTTTTT. Full variable domain (rest looked up from reference TRBV5-5 and TRBJ2-2): DAGVTQSPTHLIKTRGQQVTLRCSPISGHKSVSWYQQVLGQGPQFIFQYYEKEERGRGNFPDRFSARQFPNYSSELNVNALLLGDSALYLCASSLAPGAYTGELFFGEGSRLTVL.

This clonotype was recorded at least ten times. V gene TRBV4-2 combines with J gene TRBJ2-5; 11 nucleotides line up with TRBD2. The germline V gene encodes CDR1 LGHNA and CDR2 YNFKEQ. There are 17 residues in the CDR3. The V gene end was trimmed by 0 bases and the J gene end by 5 bases; junction bases not matched to a gene: 8. The CDR3 here is CASSQEGLAGGAETQYF. CDR3 nucleotide sequence: TGTGCCAGCAGCCAAGAGGGTCTAGCGGGAGGAGCGGAGACCCAGTACTTC.

This clonotype was found many times. The chain uses TRBV19 and TRBJ2-5, with D possibly being TRBD1 (5 bases). The CDR3 is 12 amino acids. V gave up 6 bases and J gave up 3 bases, with 8 bases separating them. In germline, CDR1 is LNHDA, CDR2 SQIVND (reference sequence). CDR3 bases: TGTGCCAGTAGGGCGGACAAAGAGACCCAGTACTTC. Protein sequence: CASRADKETQYF. The variable domain in full, completed from reference TRBV19 and TRBJ2-5, reads DGGITQSPKYLFRKEGQNVTLSCEQNLNHDAMYWYRQDPGQGLRLIYYSQIVNDFQKGDIAEGYSVSREKKESFPLTVTSAQKNPTAFYLCASRADKETQYFGPGTRLLVL.

This clonotype was seen many times. This chain uses TRBV29-1 with TRBJ2-1; D remains ambiguous. The ends were cut back, 4 bases at V and 6 bases at J, with 10 bases in the middle. This CDR3 has 12 amino acids. CDR1 is SQVTM, CDR2 ANQGSEA, per germline. The CDR3 DNA reads TGCAGCGTTGTAGTGACGGGCAATGAGCAGTTCTTC. The encoded protein is CSVVVTGNEQFF.

V usage is TRBV2 and J usage is TRBJ2-4, with 7 bases fitting TRBD1. CDR1 is SNHLY, CDR2 FYNNEI, per germline. This CDR3 contains 13 residues. The junction had 4 bases not matched to a gene; V was cut back by 11 bases and J by 0 bases. The CDR3 region is CAHQGEAKNIQYF. The CDR3, as DNA: TGTGCCCATCAGGGGGAAGCCAAAAACATTCAGTACTTC.

This clonotype has at least ten counts. The chain combines TRBV29-1 with TRBJ2-1, with 11 bases fitting TRBD2. The CDR3 has 20 residues. The V gene end was trimmed by 7 bases and the J gene end by 2 bases; junction bases not matched to a gene: 22. Germline CDR1 is SQVTM and CDR2 is ANQGSEA. For the CDR3, the DNA is TGCAGCGCCCAAGGGGGCGACAGGGCTCTAGCGGGAGGCACCTACAATGAGCAGTTCTTC. This gives the protein CSAQGGDRALAGGTYNEQFF.

This clonotype occurred many times. V gene TRBV20-1 combines with J gene TRBJ1-4; no clear D gene. V gave up 5 bases and J gave up 0 bases, with 7 bases separating them. Germline loops: CDR1 DFQATT, CDR2 SNEGSKA (reference sequence). The CDR3 contains 13 residues. CDR3 protein: CSASTTTNEKLFF. The CDR3 nucleotides are TGCAGTGCTTCGACAACAACTAATGAAAAACTGTTTTTT.

This clonotype has at least ten counts. V and J are TRBV7-9 and TRBJ1-3, with D unclear. Deletions cut 5 bases from V and 7 bases from J, with 9 bases between. From germline, CDR1 is SEHNR and CDR2 FQNEAQ (reference sequence). CDR3 size: 12 residues. In nucleotides, the CDR3 is TGTGCCAGCAGCCCTAACGGGAACACCATATATTTT. Encoded protein: CASSPNGNTIYF.

This clonotype was seen at least ten times. This sequence joins TRBV6-5 and TRBJ1-4; D is perhaps TRBD1 (5 bases). V dropped 2 bases and J dropped 0 bases, with 13 bases sitting between them. Germline V gene sequence: CDR1 MNHEY, CDR2 SVGAGI. CDR3 length: 17 amino acids. The CDR3 DNA follows: TGTGCCAGCAGTTACCGGCTACCGGGACCAACTAATGAAAAACTGTTTTTT. This translates into CASSYRLPGPTNEKLFF.

At least ten counts were recorded for this clonotype. This chain uses TRBV6-2 or TRBV6-3 with TRBJ2-1; no firm D call. The V end was cut by 7 bases, the J end by 0 bases, with 7 bases between. Germline V gene data show CDR1 as MNHEY and CDR2 as SVGEGT. The length of the CDR3 is 13 residues. CDR3 sequence (DNA): TGTGCCAGCAAGATGGCCTCCTACAATGAGCAGTTCTTC. Translating gives CASKMASYNEQFF.